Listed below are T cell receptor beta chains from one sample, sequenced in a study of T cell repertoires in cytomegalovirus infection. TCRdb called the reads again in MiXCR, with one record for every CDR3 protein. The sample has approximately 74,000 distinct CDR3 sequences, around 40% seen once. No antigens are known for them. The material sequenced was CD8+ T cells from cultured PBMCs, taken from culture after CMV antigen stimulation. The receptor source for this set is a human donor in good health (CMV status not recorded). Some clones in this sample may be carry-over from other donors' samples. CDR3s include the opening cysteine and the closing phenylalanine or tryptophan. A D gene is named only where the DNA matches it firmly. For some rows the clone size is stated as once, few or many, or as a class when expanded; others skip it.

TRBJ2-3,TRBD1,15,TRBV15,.,CATSRPDRGSDTQYF,TGTGCCACCAGCAGGCCCGACAGGGGTTCAGATACGCAGTATTTT
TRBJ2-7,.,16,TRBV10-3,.,CAISEARFDTFDEQYF,TGTGCCATCAGTGAGGCCCGGTTCGATACCTTCGACGAGCAGTACTTC
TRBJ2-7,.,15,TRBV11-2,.,CASSLSGGPSYEQYF,TGTGCCAGCAGCTTATCCGGGGGACCCTCCTACGAGCAGTACTTC
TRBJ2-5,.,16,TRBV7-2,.,CASSLVVQELQETQYF,TGTGCCAGCAGCTTAGTGGTACAGGAACTACAAGAGACCCAGTACTTC
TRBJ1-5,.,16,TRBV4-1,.,CASSPTGLNSNQPQHF,TGCGCCAGCAGCCCGACAGGATTAAATAGCAATCAGCCCCAGCATTTT
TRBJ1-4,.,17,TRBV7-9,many,CASSFTRGDSTNEKLFF,TGTGCCAGCAGCTTTACCAGGGGCGACTCGACTAATGAAAAACTGTTTTTT
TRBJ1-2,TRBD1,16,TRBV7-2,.,CASSPGQGSIGYGYTF,TGTGCCAGCAGCCCGGGACAGGGAAGTATTGGCTATGGCTACACCTTC
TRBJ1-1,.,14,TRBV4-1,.,CASSRQLQPTEAFF,TGCGCCAGCAGCCGCCAACTACAGCCCACTGAAGCTTTCTTT
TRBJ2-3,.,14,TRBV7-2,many,CASSLVGGADTQYF,TGTGCCAGCAGCTTAGTGGGGGGTGCAGATACGCAGTATTTT
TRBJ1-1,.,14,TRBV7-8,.,CASSPSGTNTEAFF,TGTGCCAGCAGCCCAAGTGGGACCAACACTGAAGCTTTCTTT
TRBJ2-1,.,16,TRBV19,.,CASSIPGAPPEDEQFF,TGTGCCAGTAGTATACCGGGGGCTCCACCCGAGGATGAGCAGTTCTTC
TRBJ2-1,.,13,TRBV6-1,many,CASMVAGYNEQFF,TGTGCCAGCATGGTGGCAGGATACAATGAGCAGTTCTTC
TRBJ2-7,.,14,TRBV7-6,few,CASSLDGLNYEQYF,TGTGCCAGCAGCTTAGATGGTCTTAACTACGAGCAGTACTTC
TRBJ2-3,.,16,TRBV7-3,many,CASSLNPGPSTDTQYF,TGTGCCAGCAGCTTAAACCCGGGCCCTAGCACAGATACGCAGTATTTT
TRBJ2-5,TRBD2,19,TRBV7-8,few,CASSLALGLAGGLQETQYF,TGTGCCAGCAGCTTAGCCCTCGGACTAGCGGGGGGCCTCCAAGAGACCCAGTACTTC
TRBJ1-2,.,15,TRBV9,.,CASSVGGGSPYGYTF,TGTGCCAGCAGCGTAGGAGGGGGGAGCCCCTATGGCTACACCTTC
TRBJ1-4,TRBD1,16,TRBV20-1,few,CSARNRGVATNEKLFF,TGCAGTGCTAGGAACAGGGGGGTTGCAACTAATGAAAAACTGTTTTTT